The 13 T cell receptor beta chains given below trace back to one sample, sequenced in a study of T-cell reconstitution after alpha-beta-depleted transplantation in children. Unique molecular identifiers were used to barcode this TCRbeta library. TCRdb used MiXCR to reprocess the PCR reads, holding one entry per CDR3 protein. The repertoire consists of about 590,000 distinct CDR3 sequences, with approximately 12% occurring once and the leading ten covering about 2.2%. The input for sequencing was PBMCs, mostly from graft donor cells, taken 360 days after TCRalphabeta/CD19-depleted stem cell transplant. These receptors all stem from a male patient aged 10-17 years who had a stem cell transplant for acute myeloid leukemia, so the T cells may come from the graft donor.

V is TRBV9 and J is TRBJ2-3; D not certain. Germline V lookup: CDR1 SGDLS, CDR2 YYNGEE. The CDR3 length is 15 residues. Trimming removed 0 bases at V and 4 bases at J, with 12 bases between. Here the CDR3 reads CASSVGPSRADTQYF. The DNA for the CDR3 is TGTGCCAGCAGCGTAGGTCCTAGTCGGGCAGATACGCAGTATTTT.

This clonotype was found a few times. The chain uses TRBV15 and TRBJ1-2; no firm D call. Trimming shortened V by 8 bases and J by 0 bases, and 7 bases separated the two germline ends. The germline gives CDR1 LNHNV, CDR2 YYDKDF (reference sequence). CDR3 length: 12 amino acids. The CDR3 coding sequence is TGTGCCACCGGAAAAACTAACTATGGCTACACCTTC. Protein product: CATGKTNYGYTF.

This chain uses TRBV28 with TRBJ2-5; TRBD2 agrees at 10 bases. Trimming at V came to 6 bases and at J to 3 bases, leaving 4 bases not matched to a gene. CDR3 size: 14 residues. Germline assignment: CDR1 MDHEN and CDR2 SYDVKM. CDR3 coding DNA: TGTGCCAGCAGACCGGGACTAGCGAAAGAGACCCAGTACTTC. This encodes CASRPGLAKETQYF.

Many counts were recorded for this clonotype. The chain uses TRBV12-3 or TRBV12-4 and TRBJ2-5; 12 nucleotides match TRBD2. V lost 7 bases and J lost 4; bases outside the gene matches: 10. The CDR3 is 16 residues long. The CDR3 nucleotides read TGTGCCAGCACTACGCAAGGGACTAGCGGGCTAGAGACCCAGTACTTC. Protein sequence: CASTTQGTSGLETQYF.

Concerning this clonotype: At one boundary the junction diverges from the germline segment, which might be a read error. The chain recombines TRBV7-7 with TRBJ2-2; weak D call: TRBD2 (6 bases). Germline V gives CDR1 SSHAT, CDR2 FNYEAQ (reference sequence). This CDR3 contains 14 residues. The CDR3 coding sequence is TGTGCTAGCAGCTTAGCGGCAGGGCCCGGGGAGCTGTTTTTT. It translates to CASSLAAGPGELFF.

This sequence joins TRBV25-1 and TRBJ2-3; 9 bases line up with TRBD1. This CDR3 contains 19 residues. Trimming took 0 bases from V and 4 from J; bases not matched to a gene: 14. Germline assignment: CDR1 MGHDK and CDR2 SYGVNS. CDR3 sequence reads: CASSEYIGWTGEAADTQYF. CDR3 nucleotide sequence: TGTGCCAGCAGTGAATATATTGGCTGGACAGGGGAGGCTGCAGATACGCAGTATTTT. Full variable domain (missing parts from reference TRBV25-1 and TRBJ2-3): EADIYQTPRYLVIGTGKKITLECSQTMGHDKMYWYQQDPGMELHLIHYSYGVNSTEKGDLSSESTVSRIRTEHFPLTLESARPSHTSQYLCASSEYIGWTGEAADTQYFGPGTRLTVL.

This clonotype was found a few times. For the CDR3, the DNA is TGCAGTGCTAGAGTTGTAGCGGGAGTAAACAACGAGCAGTACTTC. Residues: CSARVVAGVNNEQYF. V gene TRBV20-1 combines with J gene TRBJ2-7, with 9 bases aligning to TRBD2. V shed 1 base, J shed 5 bases, and the junction held 9 bases outside the gene matches. The germline CDR1 and CDR2 sequences are DFQATT and SNEGSKA (reference sequence). The CDR3 length is 15 residues.

This clonotype appeared many times. The genes are TRBV12-3 or TRBV12-4 and TRBJ2-1; unclear D gene. Trimming removed 5 bases from V and 4 bases from J, with 15 bases in between. The CDR3 runs to 15 residues. The CDR3 region has the DNA TGTGCCAGCAGTCCCTCTCCACTCGTTTACAATGAGCAGTTCTTC. This codes for CASSPSPLVYNEQFF.

V gene TRBV18 combines with J gene TRBJ2-2; no clear D gene. CDR3 length equals 15 residues. V was shortened by 3 bases and J by 4 bases, with 12 bases between the two germline ends. CDR1 KGHSH and CDR2 LQKENI come from the germline V gene. DNA of the CDR3: TGTGCCAGCTCACCCCTGGACCACCCCACCGGGGAGCTGTTTTTT. This translates into CASSPLDHPTGELFF.

The V and J genes are TRBV29-1 and TRBJ2-1, with TRBD2 as a possible D gene (5 bases). Germline CDR1 SQVTM, CDR2 ANQGSEA. The CDR3 extends over 15 amino acids. Trimming cost V 3 bases and J 8 bases, with 20 bases left between them. The CDR3 spells CSVDVELVGFDEQFF. CDR3 bases: TGCAGCGTTGATGTCGAACTAGTAGGCTTCGATGAGCAGTTCTTC.

V usage is TRBV12-3 or TRBV12-4 and J usage is TRBJ2-2; TRBD2 matches at 15 bases. The CDR3 consists of 18 residues. J lost 0 bases, V lost 3 bases, and 2 bases had no gene match. DNA of the CDR3: TGTGCCAGCAGTTTGGGACTAGCGGGAGGTCCGAACACCGGGGAGCTGTTTTTT. This sequence encodes CASSLGLAGGPNTGELFF.

The chain combines TRBV29-1 with TRBJ2-7, with 11 bases matching TRBD2. The V gene end was trimmed by 5 bases and the J gene end by 1 base; junction bases not matched to a gene: 10. CDR1 and CDR2 (germline): SQVTM, ANQGSEA. This CDR3 comprises 16 residues. In DNA, the CDR3 is TGCAGCGTTCTCCTTACCGGGACTAGCGGATCCTACGAGCAGTACTTC. Amino acid sequence: CSVLLTGTSGSYEQYF.

This clonotype was counted between two and nine times. J is TRBJ1-1 and V is TRBV13; 9 bases align to TRBD1. Germline V lookup: CDR1 PRHDT, CDR2 FYEKMQ (reference sequence). The CDR3 covers 15 residues. V lost 4 bases and J lost 6; bases outside the gene matches: 9. The CDR3 reads CASSSRDRVGAEAFF. The DNA of the CDR3 is TGTGCCAGCAGCTCCCGGGACAGGGTGGGGGCTGAAGCTTTCTTT.